This T cell receptor beta chain was identified during a study of beta chain features in type 1 diabetes. The sample holds a few counts of this clone. Its cognate antigen is unknown. From germline, CDR1 is LGHNA and CDR2 YSLEER. This CDR3 is 15 amino acids long. After removal of 0 bases from V and 4 bases from J, the junction contained 6 bases not matched to a gene. Broader study findings: Type 1 diabetes patients had TCRB CDR3s that were shorter (moderately but significantly so) in all four CD4+ subsets.

Every isolated RNA sample was fully reverse transcribed, so sequencing captured expressed TCRB transcripts. TCRdb's table, derived via immunoSEQ multiplex PCR, lists solely in-frame clones and lacks some. Altogether roughly 220,000 clones are present, roughly 17% being singletons, with the ten largest covering about 0.078%. This receptor was taken from a man aged 25 to 45 with type 1 diabetes. Source material: naive CD4+ T cells from blood. The chain employs TRBV4-3 and TRBJ2-7, with TRBD1 matching 7 bases. The CDR3 region has the DNA TGCGCCAGCAGCCAAGAAGGAAAACAGGGGTACGAGCAGTACTTC. This encodes CASSQEGKQGYEQYF.